The source of this TCR beta chain is a study of tumor and adjacent non-tumor tissue in lung cancer. On this clonotype: Germline is not matched at one junction end, which may reflect a read error.

This sample's RNA came from whole unsorted tissue. The normal lung tissue was taken more than 3 cm from the tumor edge. Germline V CDR1 and CDR2: SGHAT, FQNNGV. CDR3 length equals 15 residues. A modified ARM-PCR protocol with three rounds of nested PCR amplified TCRbeta. Using its own MiXCR run on the multiplex PCR reads, TCRdb lists one record per CDR3 protein. Of 90,000 to 120,000 distinct CDR3 sequences listed, approximately 60% are singletons. The specimen sequenced was distant non-tumor lung tissue. The chain carries TRBV11-2 and TRBJ2-1, with D perhaps assigned TRBD1 or TRBD2 (6 bases each). The receptor comes from a man younger than 45 with non-small cell lung cancer. The CDR3 sequence is CASSLWTRGRNEQFF. CDR3 DNA sequence: TGCGCCAGCAGCTTATGGACAAGGGGGAGGAATGAGCAGTTCTTC.